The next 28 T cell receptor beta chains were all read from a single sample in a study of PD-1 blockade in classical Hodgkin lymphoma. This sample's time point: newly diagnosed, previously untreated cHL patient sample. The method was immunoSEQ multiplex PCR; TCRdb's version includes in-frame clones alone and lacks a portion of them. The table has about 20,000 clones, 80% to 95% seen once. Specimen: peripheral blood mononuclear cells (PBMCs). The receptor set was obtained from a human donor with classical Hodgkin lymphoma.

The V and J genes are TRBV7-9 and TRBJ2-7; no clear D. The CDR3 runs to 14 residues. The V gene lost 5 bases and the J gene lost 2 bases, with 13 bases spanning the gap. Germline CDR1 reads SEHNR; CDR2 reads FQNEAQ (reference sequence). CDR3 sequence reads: CASSKQSPPYEQYF. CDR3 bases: TGTGCCAGCAGCAAGCAGTCCCCTCCCTACGAGCAGTACTTC.

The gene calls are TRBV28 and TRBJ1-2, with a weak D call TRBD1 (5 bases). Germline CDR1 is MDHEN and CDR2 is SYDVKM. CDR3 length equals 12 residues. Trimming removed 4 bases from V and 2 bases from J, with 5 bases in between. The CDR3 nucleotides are TGTGCCAGCAGTTGGGGCAACTATGGCTACACCTTC. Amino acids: CASSWGNYGYTF.

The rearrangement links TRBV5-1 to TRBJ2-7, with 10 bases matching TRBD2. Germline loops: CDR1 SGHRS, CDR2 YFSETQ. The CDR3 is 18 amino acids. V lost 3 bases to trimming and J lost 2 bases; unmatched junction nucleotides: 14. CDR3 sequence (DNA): TGCGCCAGCAGCTGGGATGATAGAGGGACTAGCGAAACCTACGAGCAGTACTTC. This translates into CASSWDDRGTSETYEQYF.

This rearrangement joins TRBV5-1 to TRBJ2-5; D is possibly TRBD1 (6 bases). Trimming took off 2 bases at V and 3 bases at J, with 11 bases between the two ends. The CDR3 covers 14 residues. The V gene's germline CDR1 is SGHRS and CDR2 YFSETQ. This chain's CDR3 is CASSFGTLEETQYF. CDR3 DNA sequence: TGCGCCAGCAGCTTCGGGACACTCGAAGAGACCCAGTACTTC.

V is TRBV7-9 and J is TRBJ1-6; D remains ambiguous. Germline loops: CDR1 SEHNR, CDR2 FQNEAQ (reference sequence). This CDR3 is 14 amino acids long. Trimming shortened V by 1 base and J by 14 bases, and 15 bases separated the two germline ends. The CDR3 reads CASSLEQPRATLHF. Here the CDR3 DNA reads TGTGCCAGCAGCTTAGAGCAGCCCCGCGCCACCCTCCACTTT.

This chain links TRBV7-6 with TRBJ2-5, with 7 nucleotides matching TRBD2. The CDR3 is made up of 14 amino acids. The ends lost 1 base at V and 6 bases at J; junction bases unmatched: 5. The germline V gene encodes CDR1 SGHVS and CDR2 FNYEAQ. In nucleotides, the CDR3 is TGTGCCAGCAGCTTAGAACCGGGGGGAAAGACCCAGTACTTC. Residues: CASSLEPGGKTQYF. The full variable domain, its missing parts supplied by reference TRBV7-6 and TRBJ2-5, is GAGVSQSPRYKVTKRGQDVALRCDPISGHVSLYWYRQALGQGPEFLTYFNYEAQQDKSGLPNDRFSAERPEGSISTLTIQRTEQRDSAMYRCASSLEPGGKTQYFGPGTRLLVL.

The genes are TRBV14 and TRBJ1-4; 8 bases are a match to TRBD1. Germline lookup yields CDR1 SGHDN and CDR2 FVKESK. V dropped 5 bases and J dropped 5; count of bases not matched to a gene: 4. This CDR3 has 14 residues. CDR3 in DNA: TGTGCCAGCAGCGAAAGGACAGGGAATGAAAAACTGTTTTTT. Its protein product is CASSERTGNEKLFF.

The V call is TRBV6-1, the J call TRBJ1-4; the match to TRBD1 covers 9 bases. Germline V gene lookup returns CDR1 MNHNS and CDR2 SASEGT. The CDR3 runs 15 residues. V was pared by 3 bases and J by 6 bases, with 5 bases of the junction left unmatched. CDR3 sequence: CASSDPGQGYEKLFF. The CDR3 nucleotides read TGTGCCAGCAGTGACCCGGGACAGGGCTATGAAAAACTGTTTTTT.

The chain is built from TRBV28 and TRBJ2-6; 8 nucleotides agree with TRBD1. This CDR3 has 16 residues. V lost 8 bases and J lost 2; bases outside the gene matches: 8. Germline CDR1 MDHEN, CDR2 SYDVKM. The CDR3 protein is CASRRKQGAGANVLTF. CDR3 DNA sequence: TGTGCCAGCCGCCGGAAACAGGGGGCTGGGGCCAACGTCCTGACTTTC. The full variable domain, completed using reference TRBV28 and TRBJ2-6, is DVKVTQSSRYLVKRTGEKVFLECVQDMDHENMFWYRQDPGLGLRLIYFSYDVKMKEKGDIPEGYSVSREKKERFSLILESASTNQTSMYLCASRRKQGAGANVLTFGAGSRLTVL.

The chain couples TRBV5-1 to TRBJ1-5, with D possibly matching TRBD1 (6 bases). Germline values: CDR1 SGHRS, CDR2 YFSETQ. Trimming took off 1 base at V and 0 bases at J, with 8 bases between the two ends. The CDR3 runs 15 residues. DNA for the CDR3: TGCGCCAGCAGCTTGACAGGGTATAGCAATCAGCCCCAGCATTTT. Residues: CASSLTGYSNQPQHF.

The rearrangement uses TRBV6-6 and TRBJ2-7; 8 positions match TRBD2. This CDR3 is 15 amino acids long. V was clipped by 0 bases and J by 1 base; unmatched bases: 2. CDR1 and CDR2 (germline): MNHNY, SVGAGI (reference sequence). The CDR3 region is CASSYSGGRSYEQYF. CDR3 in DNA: TGTGCCAGCAGTTACTCTGGCGGGAGGTCCTACGAGCAGTACTTC.

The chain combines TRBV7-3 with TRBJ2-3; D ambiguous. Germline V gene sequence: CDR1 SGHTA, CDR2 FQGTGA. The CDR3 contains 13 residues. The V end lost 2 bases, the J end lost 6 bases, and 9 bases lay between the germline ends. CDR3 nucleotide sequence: TGTGCCAGCAGCTTATCCTCTTATGATACGCAGTATTTT. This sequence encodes CASSLSSYDTQYF. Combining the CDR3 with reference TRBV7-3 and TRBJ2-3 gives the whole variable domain GAGVSQTPSNKVTEKGKYVELRCDPISGHTALYWYRQSLGQGPEFLIYFQGTGAADDSGLPNDRFFAVRPEGSVSTLKIQRTERGDSAVYLCASSLSSYDTQYFGPGTRLTVL.

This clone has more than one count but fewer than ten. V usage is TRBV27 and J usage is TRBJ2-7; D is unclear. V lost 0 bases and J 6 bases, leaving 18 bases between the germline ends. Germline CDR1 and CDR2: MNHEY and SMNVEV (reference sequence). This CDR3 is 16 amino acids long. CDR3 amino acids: CASSLSELRYPSEQYF. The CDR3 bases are TGTGCCAGCAGTTTATCGGAACTACGCTACCCTTCCGAGCAGTACTTC.

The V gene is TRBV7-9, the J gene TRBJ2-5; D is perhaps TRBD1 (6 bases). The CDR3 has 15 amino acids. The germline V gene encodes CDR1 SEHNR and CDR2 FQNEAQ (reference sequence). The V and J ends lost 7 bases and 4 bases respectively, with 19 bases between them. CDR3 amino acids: CASNRIQGRAETQYF. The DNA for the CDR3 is TGTGCCAGCAACCGCATACAGGGTAGGGCAGAGACCCAGTACTTC.

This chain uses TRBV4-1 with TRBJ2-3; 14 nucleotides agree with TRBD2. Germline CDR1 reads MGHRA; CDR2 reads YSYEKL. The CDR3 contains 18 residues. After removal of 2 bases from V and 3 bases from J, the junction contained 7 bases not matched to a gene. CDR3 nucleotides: TGCGCCAGCAGCCAAAGGACTAGCGGGAGGATGGAGACAGATACGCAGTATTTT. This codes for CASSQRTSGRMETDTQYF.

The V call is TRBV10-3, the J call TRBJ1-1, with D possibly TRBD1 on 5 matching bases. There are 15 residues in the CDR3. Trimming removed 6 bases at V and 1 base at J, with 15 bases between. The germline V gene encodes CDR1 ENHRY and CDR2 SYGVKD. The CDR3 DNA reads TGTGCCATCAGGGACGCAGGGTTCCCGAACACTGAAGCTTTCTTT. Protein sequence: CAIRDAGFPNTEAFF.

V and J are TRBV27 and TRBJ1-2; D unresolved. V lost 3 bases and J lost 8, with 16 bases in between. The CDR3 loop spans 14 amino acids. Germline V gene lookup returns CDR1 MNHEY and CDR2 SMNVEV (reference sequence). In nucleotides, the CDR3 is TGTGCCAGCAGTTTCCGACCTGAGGCGAGCGGCTACACCTTC. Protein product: CASSFRPEASGYTF.

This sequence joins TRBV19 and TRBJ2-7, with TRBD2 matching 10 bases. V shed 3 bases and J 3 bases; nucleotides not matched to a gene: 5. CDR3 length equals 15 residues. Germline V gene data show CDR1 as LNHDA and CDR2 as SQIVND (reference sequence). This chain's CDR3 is CASSIYSSGGYEQYF. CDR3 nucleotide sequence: TGTGCCAGTAGTATTTACTCTAGCGGGGGCTACGAGCAGTACTTC.

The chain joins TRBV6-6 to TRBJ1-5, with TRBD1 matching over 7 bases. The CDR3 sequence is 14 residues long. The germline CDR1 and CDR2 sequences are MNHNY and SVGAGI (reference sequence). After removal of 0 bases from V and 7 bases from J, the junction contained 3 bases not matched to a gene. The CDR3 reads CASSYSTGNQPQHF. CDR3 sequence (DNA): TGTGCCAGCAGTTACTCGACAGGGAACCAGCCCCAGCATTTT.

The CDR3 DNA follows: TGTGCCAGCAGCGCGACTAGCGGGAGGAAAAACATTCAGTACTTC. As protein: CASSATSGRKNIQYF. The genes are TRBV7-9 and TRBJ2-4; 13 nucleotides match TRBD2. The CDR3 has 15 amino acids. Unmatched junction bases numbered 2, after V lost 5 bases and J lost 4 bases. CDR1 and CDR2 from the germline V gene are SEHNR and FQNEAQ (reference sequence).

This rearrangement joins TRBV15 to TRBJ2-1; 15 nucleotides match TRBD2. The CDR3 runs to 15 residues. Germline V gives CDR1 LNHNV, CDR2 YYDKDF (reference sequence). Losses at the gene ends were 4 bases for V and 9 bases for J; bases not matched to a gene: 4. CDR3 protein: CATSMGTSGRSEQFF. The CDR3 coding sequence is TGTGCCACCAGCATGGGGACTAGCGGGAGGTCTGAGCAGTTCTTC.

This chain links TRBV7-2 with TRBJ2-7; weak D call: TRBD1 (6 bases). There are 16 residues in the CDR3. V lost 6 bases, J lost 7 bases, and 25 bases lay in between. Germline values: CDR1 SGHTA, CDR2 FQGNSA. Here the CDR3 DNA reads TGTGCCAGCAGTTTAACGGACAGTCCTGTAAAGAGGGAGCAGTACTTC. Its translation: CASSLTDSPVKREQYF.

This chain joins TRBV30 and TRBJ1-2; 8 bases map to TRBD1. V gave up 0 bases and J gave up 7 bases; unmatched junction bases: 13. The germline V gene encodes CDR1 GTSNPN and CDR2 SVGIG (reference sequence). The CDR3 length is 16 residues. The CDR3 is CAWSVLMGQGASGYTF. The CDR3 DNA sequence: TGTGCCTGGAGTGTACTAATGGGGCAGGGGGCTTCTGGCTACACCTTC. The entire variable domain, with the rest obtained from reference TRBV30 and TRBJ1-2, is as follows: SQTIHQWPATLVQPVGSPLSLECTVEGTSNPNLYWYRQAAGRGLQLLFYSVGIGQISSEVPQNLSASRPQDRQFILSSKKLLLSDSGFYLCAWSVLMGQGASGYTFGSGTRLTVV.

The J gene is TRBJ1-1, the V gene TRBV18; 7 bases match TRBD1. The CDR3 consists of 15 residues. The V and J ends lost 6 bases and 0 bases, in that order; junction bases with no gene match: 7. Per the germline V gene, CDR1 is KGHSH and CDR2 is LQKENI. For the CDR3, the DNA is TGTGCCAGCTCCCCGGGACAGCCCATGAACACTGAAGCTTTCTTT. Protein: CASSPGQPMNTEAFF. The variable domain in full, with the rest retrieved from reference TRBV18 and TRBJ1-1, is NAGVMQNPRHLVRRRGQEARLRCSPMKGHSHVYWYRQLPEEGLKFMVYLQKENIIDESGMPKERFSAEFPKEGPSILRIQQVVRGDSAAYFCASSPGQPMNTEAFFGQGTRLTVV.

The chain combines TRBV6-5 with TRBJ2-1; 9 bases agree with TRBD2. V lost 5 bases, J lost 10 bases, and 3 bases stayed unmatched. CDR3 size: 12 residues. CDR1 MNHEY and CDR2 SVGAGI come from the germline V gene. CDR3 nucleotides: TGTGCCAGCAGTCTAGCGGGACCGGAGCAGTTCTTC. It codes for CASSLAGPEQFF.

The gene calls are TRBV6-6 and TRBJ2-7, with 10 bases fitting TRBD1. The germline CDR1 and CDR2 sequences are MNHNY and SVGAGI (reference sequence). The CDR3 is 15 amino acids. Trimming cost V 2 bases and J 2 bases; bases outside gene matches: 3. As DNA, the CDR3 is TGTGCCAGCAGTTACCCAGGGACAGGGGCCTACGAGCAGTACTTC. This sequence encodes CASSYPGTGAYEQYF.

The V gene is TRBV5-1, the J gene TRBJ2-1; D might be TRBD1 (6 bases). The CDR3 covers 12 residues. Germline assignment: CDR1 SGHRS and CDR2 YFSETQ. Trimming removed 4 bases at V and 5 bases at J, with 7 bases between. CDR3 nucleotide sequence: TGCGCCAGCAGCCAGGGGAACAATGAGCAGTTCTTC. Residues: CASSQGNNEQFF.

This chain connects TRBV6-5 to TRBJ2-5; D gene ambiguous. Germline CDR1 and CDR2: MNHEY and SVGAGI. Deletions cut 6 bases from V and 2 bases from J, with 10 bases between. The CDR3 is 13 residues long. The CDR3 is CASSLLGQETQYF. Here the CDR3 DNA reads TGTGCCAGCAGCTTATTAGGGCAAGAGACCCAGTACTTC.